These 7 T cell receptor beta chains share one sample of origin, sequenced in a study of early T cells in non-severe SARS-CoV-2 infection. TCRdb re-called the 5' RACE reads through MiXCR, storing one row per CDR3 protein. The data hold 60,000 to 75,000 distinct CDR3 sequences, with about an eighth observed a single time. The sample was whole blood. The source is an adult who was a healthcare worker with PCR-confirmed SARS-CoV-2 infection or an uninfected control (not recorded which).

The rearrangement joins TRBV18 to TRBJ1-4; unclear D gene. V was clipped by 6 bases and J by 8 bases, with 13 bases between them. Germline CDR1 KGHSH, CDR2 LQKENI. The CDR3 runs 13 residues. Here the CDR3 reads CASSAPPVEKLFF. CDR3 nucleotide sequence: TGTGCCAGCTCCGCCCCACCGGTGGAAAAACTGTTTTTT.

This clonotype was picked up a small number of times. The rearrangement joins TRBV10-3 to TRBJ2-7, with D perhaps TRBD1 (6 bases). The CDR3 is 16 amino acids. The germline CDR1 and CDR2 sequences are ENHRY and SYGVKD. The V end was cut by 0 bases, the J end by 4 bases, with 16 bases between. CDR3 sequence: CAISESGRGNWYEQYF. The CDR3 DNA follows: TGTGCCATCAGTGAGTCTGGCAGGGGAAATTGGTACGAGCAGTACTTC.

This clonotype was observed a few times. The chain recombines TRBV11-2 with TRBJ2-5; the match to TRBD1 covers 7 bases. V was pared by 4 bases and J by 5 bases, with 10 bases of the junction left unmatched. The CDR3 is made up of 15 amino acids. Germline lookup yields CDR1 SGHAT and CDR2 FQNNGV. The CDR3 DNA is TGTGCCAGCAGCTCCAGACCTGACAGGGTTGAGACCCAGTACTTC. Translating it yields CASSSRPDRVETQYF.

About this clonotype itself: This sequence may be a read error, since a much larger clone differs from it by one base. The V gene is TRBV6-1, the J gene TRBJ2-3; D could derive from TRBD1 or TRBD2 (5 bases each). The CDR3 is made up of 14 amino acids. Germline V lookup: CDR1 MNHNS, CDR2 SASEGT. CDR3 amino acids: CASLRLGETDTLYF. CDR3 nucleotides: TGTGCCAGCCTTAGGCTGGGGGAGACAGATACGCTGTATTTT.

The CDR3 protein is CASSSRTGGPYEQYF. The DNA of the CDR3 is TGCGCCAGCAGTTCACGGACAGGGGGACCCTACGAGCAGTACTTC. The chain has TRBV4-3 and TRBJ2-7, with 10 bases matching TRBD1. Germline-derived CDR1 and CDR2 are LGHNA and YSLEER. Losses at the gene ends were 6 bases for V and 2 bases for J; bases not matched to a gene: 7. The CDR3 covers 15 residues.

V usage is TRBV18 and J usage is TRBJ2-3, with 8 bases aligning to TRBD2. The junction had 2 bases not matched to a gene; V was cut back by 3 bases and J by 0 bases. CDR3 length: 15 residues. CDR1 and CDR2 from the germline V gene are KGHSH and LQKENI. The CDR3 spells CASSPSSGSTDTQYF. The CDR3 region has the DNA TGTGCCAGCTCACCCTCTAGCGGGAGCACAGATACGCAGTATTTT.

The chain carries TRBV18 and TRBJ2-7; tentatively, D is TRBD1 (6 bases). Germline V gene lookup returns CDR1 KGHSH and CDR2 LQKENI. This CDR3 contains 13 residues. Trimming took off 4 bases at V and 6 bases at J, with 13 bases between the two ends. The CDR3 sequence: CASSQKQGREQYF. DNA of the CDR3: TGTGCCAGCTCACAAAAACAGGGTCGCGAGCAGTACTTC.